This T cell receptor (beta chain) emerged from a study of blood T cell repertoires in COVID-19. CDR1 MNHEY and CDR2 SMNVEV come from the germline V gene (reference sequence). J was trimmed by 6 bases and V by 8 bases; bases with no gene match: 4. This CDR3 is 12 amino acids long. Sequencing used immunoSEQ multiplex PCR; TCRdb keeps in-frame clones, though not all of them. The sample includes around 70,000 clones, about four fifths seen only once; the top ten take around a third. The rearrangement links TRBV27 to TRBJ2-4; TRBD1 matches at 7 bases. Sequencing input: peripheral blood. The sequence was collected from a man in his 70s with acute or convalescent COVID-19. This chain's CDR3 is CASGYRGNIQYF. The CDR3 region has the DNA TGTGCCAGCGGTTACAGGGGAAACATTCAGTACTTC.